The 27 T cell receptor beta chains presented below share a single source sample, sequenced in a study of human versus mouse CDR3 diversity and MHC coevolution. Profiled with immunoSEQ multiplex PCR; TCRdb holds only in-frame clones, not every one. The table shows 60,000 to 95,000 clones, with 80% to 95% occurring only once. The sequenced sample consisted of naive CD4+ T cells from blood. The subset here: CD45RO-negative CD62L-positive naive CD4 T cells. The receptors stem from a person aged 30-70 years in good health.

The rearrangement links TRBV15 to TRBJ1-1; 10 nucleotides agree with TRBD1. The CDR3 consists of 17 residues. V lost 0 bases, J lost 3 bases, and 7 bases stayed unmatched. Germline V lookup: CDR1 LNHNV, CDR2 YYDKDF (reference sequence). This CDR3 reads CATSRDGQGVWDTEAFF. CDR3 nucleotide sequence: TGTGCCACCAGCAGAGATGGACAGGGGGTTTGGGACACTGAAGCTTTCTTT.

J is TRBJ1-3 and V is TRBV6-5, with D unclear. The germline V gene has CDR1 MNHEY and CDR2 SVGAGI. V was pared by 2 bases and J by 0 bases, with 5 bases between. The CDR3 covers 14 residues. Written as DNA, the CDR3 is TGTGCCAGCAGTTACCGGTCCTCTGGAAACACCATATATTTT. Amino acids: CASSYRSSGNTIYF.

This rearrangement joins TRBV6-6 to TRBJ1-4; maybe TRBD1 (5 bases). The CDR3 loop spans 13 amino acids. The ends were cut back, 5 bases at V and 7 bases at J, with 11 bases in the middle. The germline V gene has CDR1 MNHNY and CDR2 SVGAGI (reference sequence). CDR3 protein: CASSGRGGEKLFF. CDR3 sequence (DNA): TGTGCCAGCAGTGGGAGGGGTGGTGAAAAACTGTTTTTT.

CDR3: CAAPSREREGGELFF. The DNA of the CDR3 is TGTGCCGCCCCTAGTCGGGAGCGGGAGGGCGGGGAGCTGTTTTTT. The chain combines TRBV10-3 with TRBJ2-2; the match to TRBD2 covers 10 bases. From germline, CDR1 is ENHRY and CDR2 SYGVKD. CDR3 length equals 15 residues. Unmatched junction bases numbered 13, after V lost 11 bases and J lost 7 bases.

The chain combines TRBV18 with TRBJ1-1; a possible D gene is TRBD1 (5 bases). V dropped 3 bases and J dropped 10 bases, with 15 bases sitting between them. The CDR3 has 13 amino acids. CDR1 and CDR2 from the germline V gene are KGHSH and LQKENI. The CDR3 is CASSPGRGEVAFF. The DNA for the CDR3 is TGTGCCAGCTCACCGGGGAGGGGAGAAGTAGCTTTCTTT.

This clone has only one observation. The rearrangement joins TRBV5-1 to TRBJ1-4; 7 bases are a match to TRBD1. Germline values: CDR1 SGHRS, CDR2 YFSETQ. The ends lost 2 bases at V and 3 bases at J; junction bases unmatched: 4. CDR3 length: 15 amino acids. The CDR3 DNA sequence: TGCGCCAGCAGCTTAACAGGGGTAGCTAATGAAAAACTGTTTTTT. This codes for CASSLTGVANEKLFF.

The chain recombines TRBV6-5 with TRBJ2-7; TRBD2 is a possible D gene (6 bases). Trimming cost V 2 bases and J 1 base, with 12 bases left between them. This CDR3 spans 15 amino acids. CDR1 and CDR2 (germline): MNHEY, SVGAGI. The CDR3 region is CASSYVAGRSYEQYF. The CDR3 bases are TGTGCCAGCAGTTACGTGGCAGGGAGGTCCTACGAGCAGTACTTC.

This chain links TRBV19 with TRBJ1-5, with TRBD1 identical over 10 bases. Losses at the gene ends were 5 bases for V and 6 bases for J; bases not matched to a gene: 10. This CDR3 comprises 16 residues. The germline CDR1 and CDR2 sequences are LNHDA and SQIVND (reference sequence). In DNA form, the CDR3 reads TGTGCCAGTAGTTTCGCCGGGACAGGGGTTCGTCAGCCCCAGCATTTT. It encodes CASSFAGTGVRQPQHF.

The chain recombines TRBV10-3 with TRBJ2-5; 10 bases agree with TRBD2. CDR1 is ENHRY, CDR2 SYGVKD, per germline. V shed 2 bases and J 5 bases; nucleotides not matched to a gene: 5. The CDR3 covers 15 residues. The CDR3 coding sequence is TGTGCCATCAGTGAGGAGCTAGCGGGGGAGGAGACCCAGTACTTC. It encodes CAISEELAGEETQYF.

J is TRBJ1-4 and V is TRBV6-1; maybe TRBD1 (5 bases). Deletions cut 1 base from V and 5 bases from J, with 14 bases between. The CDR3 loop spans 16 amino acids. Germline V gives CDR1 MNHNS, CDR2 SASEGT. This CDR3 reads CASSEDGWGGNEKLFF. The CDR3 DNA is TGTGCCAGCAGTGAAGACGGTTGGGGGGGGAATGAAAAACTGTTTTTT.

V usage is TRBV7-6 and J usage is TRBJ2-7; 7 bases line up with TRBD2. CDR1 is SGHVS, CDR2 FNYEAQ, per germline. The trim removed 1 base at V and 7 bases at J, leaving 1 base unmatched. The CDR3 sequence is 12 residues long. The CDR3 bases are TGTGCCAGCAGCTTAGGGGGGGGAGAGCAGTACTTC. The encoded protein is CASSLGGGEQYF.

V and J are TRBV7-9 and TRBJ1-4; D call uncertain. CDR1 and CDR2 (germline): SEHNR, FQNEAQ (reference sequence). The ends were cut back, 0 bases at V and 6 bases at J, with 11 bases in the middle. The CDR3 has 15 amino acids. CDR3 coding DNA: TGTGCCAGCAGCTTAGCCCCAGGCCAACATGAAAAACTGTTTTTT. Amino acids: CASSLAPGQHEKLFF.

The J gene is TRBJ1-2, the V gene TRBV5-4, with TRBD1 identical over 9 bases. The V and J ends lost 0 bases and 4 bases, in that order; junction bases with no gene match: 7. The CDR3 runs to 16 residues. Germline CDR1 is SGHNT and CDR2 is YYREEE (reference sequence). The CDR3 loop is CASSLAGTGQVYGYTF. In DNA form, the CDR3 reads TGTGCCAGCAGCTTGGCCGGGACAGGGCAGGTCTATGGCTACACCTTC.

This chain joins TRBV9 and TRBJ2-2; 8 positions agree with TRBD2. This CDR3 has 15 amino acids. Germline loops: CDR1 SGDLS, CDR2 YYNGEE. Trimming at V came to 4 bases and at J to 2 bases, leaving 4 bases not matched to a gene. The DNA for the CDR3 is TGTGCCAGCAGCCCGGGACTAGTAAACACCGGGGAGCTGTTTTTT. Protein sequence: CASSPGLVNTGELFF. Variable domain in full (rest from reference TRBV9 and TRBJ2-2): DSGVTQTPKHLITATGQRVTLRCSPRSGDLSVYWYQQSLDQGLQFLIQYYNGEERAKGNILERFSAQQFPDLHSELNLSSLELGDSALYFCASSPGLVNTGELFFGEGSRLTVL.

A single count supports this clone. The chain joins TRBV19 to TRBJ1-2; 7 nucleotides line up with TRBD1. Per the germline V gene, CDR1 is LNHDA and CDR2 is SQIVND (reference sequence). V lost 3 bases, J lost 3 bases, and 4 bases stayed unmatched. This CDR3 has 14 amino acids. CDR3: CASSIKTGDYGYTF. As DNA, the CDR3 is TGTGCCAGTAGTATCAAAACAGGGGACTATGGCTACACCTTC.

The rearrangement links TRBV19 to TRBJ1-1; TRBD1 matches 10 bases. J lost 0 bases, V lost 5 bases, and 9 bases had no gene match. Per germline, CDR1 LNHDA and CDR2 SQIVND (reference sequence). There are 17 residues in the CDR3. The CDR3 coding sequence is TGTGCCAGTAGTCCTCGGGACAGGGGTTGGATGAACACTGAAGCTTTCTTT. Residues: CASSPRDRGWMNTEAFF. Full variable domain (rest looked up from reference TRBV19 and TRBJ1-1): DGGITQSPKYLFRKEGQNVTLSCEQNLNHDAMYWYRQDPGQGLRLIYYSQIVNDFQKGDIAEGYSVSREKKESFPLTVTSAQKNPTAFYLCASSPRDRGWMNTEAFFGQGTRLTVV.

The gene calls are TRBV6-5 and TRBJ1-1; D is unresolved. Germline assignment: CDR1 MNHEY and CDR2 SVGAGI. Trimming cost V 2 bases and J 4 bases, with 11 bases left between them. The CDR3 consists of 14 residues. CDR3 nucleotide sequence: TGTGCCAGCAGTTACAGTTTGGCTGGCACTGAAGCTTTCTTT. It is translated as CASSYSLAGTEAFF.

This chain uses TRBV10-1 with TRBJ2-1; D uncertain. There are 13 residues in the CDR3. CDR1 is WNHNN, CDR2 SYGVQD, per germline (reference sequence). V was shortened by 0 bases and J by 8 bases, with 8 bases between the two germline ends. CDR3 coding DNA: TGCGCCAGCAGTGAGTCCTTCGTATATGAGCAGTTCTTC. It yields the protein CASSESFVYEQFF.

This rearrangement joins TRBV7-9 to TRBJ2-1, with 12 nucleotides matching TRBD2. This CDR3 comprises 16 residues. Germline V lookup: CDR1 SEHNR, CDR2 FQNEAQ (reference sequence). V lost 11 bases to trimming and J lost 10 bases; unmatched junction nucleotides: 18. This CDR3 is CAGEPSGRASVQEQFF. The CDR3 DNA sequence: TGTGCCGGGGAACCTAGCGGGAGGGCTTCCGTGCAGGAGCAGTTCTTC.

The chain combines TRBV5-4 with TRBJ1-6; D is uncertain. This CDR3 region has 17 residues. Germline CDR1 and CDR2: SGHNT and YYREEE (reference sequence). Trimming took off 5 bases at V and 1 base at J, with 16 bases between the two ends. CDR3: CASRHLGSGSYNSPLHF. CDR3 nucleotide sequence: TGTGCCAGCAGGCACCTAGGTAGCGGGTCCTATAATTCACCCCTCCACTTT.

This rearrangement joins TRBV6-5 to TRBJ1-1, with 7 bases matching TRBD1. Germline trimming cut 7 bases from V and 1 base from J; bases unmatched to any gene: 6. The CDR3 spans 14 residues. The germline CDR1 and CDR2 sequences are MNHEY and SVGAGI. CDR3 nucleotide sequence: TGTGCCAGCACCGCGGGACAGCGGAACACTGAAGCTTTCTTT. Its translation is CASTAGQRNTEAFF.

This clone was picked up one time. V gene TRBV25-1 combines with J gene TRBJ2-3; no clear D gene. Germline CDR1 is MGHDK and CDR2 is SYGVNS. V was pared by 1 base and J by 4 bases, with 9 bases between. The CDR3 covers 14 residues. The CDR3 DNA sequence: TGTGCCAGCAGTGAATCAGCGAGAGCAGATACGCAGTATTTT. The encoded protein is CASSESARADTQYF.

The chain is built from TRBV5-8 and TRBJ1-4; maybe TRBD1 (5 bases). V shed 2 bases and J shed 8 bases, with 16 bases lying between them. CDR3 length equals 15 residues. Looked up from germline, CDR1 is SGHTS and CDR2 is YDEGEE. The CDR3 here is CASSLFRAADEKLFF. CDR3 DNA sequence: TGTGCCAGCAGCTTATTCAGGGCGGCCGACGAAAAACTGTTTTTT.

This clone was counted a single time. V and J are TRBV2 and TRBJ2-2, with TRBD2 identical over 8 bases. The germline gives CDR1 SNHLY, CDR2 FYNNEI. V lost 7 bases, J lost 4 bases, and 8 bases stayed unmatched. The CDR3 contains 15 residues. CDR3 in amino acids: CASNLAGLVTGELFF. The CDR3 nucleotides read TGTGCCAGCAATTTAGCGGGATTGGTCACCGGGGAGCTGTTTTTT.

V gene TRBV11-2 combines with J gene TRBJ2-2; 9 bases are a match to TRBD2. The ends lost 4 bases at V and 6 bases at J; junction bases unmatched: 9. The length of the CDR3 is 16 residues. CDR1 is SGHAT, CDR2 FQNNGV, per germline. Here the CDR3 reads CASSSRSSGESGELFF. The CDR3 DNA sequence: TGTGCCAGCAGCTCCCGTTCTAGCGGGGAATCCGGGGAGCTGTTTTTT.

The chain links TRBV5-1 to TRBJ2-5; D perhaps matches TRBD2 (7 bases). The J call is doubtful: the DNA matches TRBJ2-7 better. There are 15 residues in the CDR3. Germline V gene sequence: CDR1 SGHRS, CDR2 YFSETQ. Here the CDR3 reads CASSLVGGLGYEQYF. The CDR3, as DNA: TGCGCCAGCAGCTTGGTGGGGGGGCTCGGCTACGAGCAGTACTTC.

CDR3 sequence (DNA): TGTGCCAGTAGCCTAGACACTGAAGCTTTCTTT. Translated, it gives CASSLDTEAFF. The V call is TRBV19, the J call TRBJ1-1; D is unclear. V lost 6 bases and J 3 bases, leaving 5 bases between the germline ends. The germline V gene encodes CDR1 LNHDA and CDR2 SQIVND (reference sequence). This CDR3 comprises 11 residues.